This T cell receptor (beta chain) was documented in a study of PD-1 blockade in classical Hodgkin lymphoma. As for the study in general: The nivolumab dose that patients received was 3 mg/kg, given intravenously every 2 weeks. Overall study findings and caveats: Newly diagnosed patients had diversity similar to the baseline diversity of complete responders. Diversity in CD4+ TCRs, unlike that measured in CD8+ TCRs, had risen significantly by C4D1. Causes of the repertoire differences remain undefined, possibly disease activity or prior therapy.

Germline V gene lookup returns CDR1 SQVTM and CDR2 ANQGSEA. CDR3 length: 12 amino acids. Sequenced by immunoSEQ multiplex PCR; TCRdb stores in-frame clones only, minus some. The sample holds more than 25,000 clones; just over 85% are singletons and the top ten take nearly 2.5%. Comments on this clone: The antigen is undetermined.

Brentuximab vedotin exposure varied among the patients, all of whom had relapsed after autologous stem cell transplantation. This TCR derives from a human donor with classical Hodgkin lymphoma. Sequencing was performed on peripheral blood mononuclear cells (PBMCs), taken at baseline. The chain carries TRBV29-1 and TRBJ1-4; possibly TRBD1 for D (6 bases). The CDR3 reads CSYRDSDEKLFF. The DNA for the CDR3 is TGCAGTTACAGGGATAGCGATGAAAAACTGTTTTTT.